The T cell receptor beta chain under discussion was sequenced for a study of cytomegalovirus exposure and HLA in healthy donors. Study findings and constraints: Most TCR sequences were uncommon, yet certain public TCRs appeared in many donors.

Primers: 60 Vbeta forward and 13 Jbeta reverse. The method was immunoSEQ multiplex PCR; TCRdb's version includes in-frame clones alone and lacks a portion of them. Of under 110,000 clones in the sample, 60% to 85% were seen once. With 6 bases clipped from V and 2 bases from J, the junction kept 3 bases outside the gene matches. The CDR3 has 15 residues. Germline-derived CDR1 and CDR2 are MGHRA and YSYEKL. With regard to this clone: What it binds is not known.

This TCR was recovered from a male donor in good health and CMV-seropositive. Input material: PBMCs. The chain has TRBV4-1 and TRBJ2-1, with 11 bases that match TRBD2. CDR3 sequence reads: CASSLAGGPYNEQFF. Written as DNA, the CDR3 is TGCGCCAGCAGTCTAGCGGGAGGCCCCTACAATGAGCAGTTCTTC.